Below are 23 T cell receptor beta chains sequenced from a single sample in a study of response to subunit inactivated influenza vaccine. Using its own MiXCR run on the RT-PCR reads, TCRdb lists one record per CDR3 protein. In the table there are more than 450,000 distinct CDR3 sequences, 10% to 15% of which are singletons. The specimen comprised PBMCs from blood, sampled on the day of vaccination. These receptors originate from a man aged 50-59 years who received an inactivated influenza vaccine.

The chain recombines TRBV14 with TRBJ1-6; D not resolved. Germline CDR1 and CDR2: SGHDN and FVKESK. The CDR3 contains 14 residues. Trimming removed 3 bases from V and 0 bases from J, with 3 bases in between. The CDR3 bases are TGTGCCAGCAGCCAGGGCTCCTATAATTCACCCCTCCACTTT. Translating gives CASSQGSYNSPLHF.

The chain links TRBV20-1 to TRBJ2-3, with 7 bases identical to TRBD2. CDR1 DFQATT and CDR2 SNEGSKA come from the germline V gene (reference sequence). This CDR3 has 17 amino acids. V dropped 3 bases and J dropped 3; count of bases not matched to a gene: 15. CDR3 loop: CSASSPIGRGETDTQYF. The DNA for the CDR3 is TGCAGTGCTAGTAGTCCCATTGGGAGGGGCGAGACAGATACGCAGTATTTT.

This clonotype appeared many times. One end of the junction fails to match germline, which may point to a read error. The chain uses TRBV5-1 and TRBJ2-1; TRBD1 aligns across 9 bases. Per the germline V gene, CDR1 is SGHRS and CDR2 is YFSETQ. The CDR3 spans 15 residues. For the CDR3, the DNA is TGTGCCAGCAGCTCCGGGACAGGGCCCTACAATGAGCAGTTCTTC. It codes for CASSSGTGPYNEQFF.

This clonotype was detected ten times or more. The V gene is TRBV5-1, the J gene TRBJ2-2; no reliable D call. This CDR3 comprises 16 residues. CDR1 SGHRS and CDR2 YFSETQ come from the germline V gene. V was cut by 0 bases and J by 0 bases, with 9 bases left in between. The CDR3 loop reads CASSLEGSSNTGELFF. The CDR3 bases are TGCGCCAGCAGCTTGGAAGGCAGTTCGAACACCGGGGAGCTGTTTTTT. Combining the CDR3 with reference TRBV5-1 and TRBJ2-2 gives the whole variable domain KAGVTQTPRYLIKTRGQQVTLSCSPISGHRSVSWYQQTPGQGLQFLFEYFSETQRNKGNFPGRFSGRQFSNSRSEMNVSTLELGDSALYLCASSLEGSSNTGELFFGEGSRLTVL.

This chain joins TRBV4-3 and TRBJ2-4; no reliable D call. The CDR3 has 18 residues. The ends were cut back, 4 bases at V and 2 bases at J, with 21 bases in the middle. CDR1 and CDR2 (germline): LGHNA, YSLEER. CDR3 DNA: TGCGCCAGCAGCCTTTTCCCGGCGCGATTAGTCCCCAAAAACATTCAGTACTTC. Residues: CASSLFPARLVPKNIQYF.

The chain couples TRBV5-8 to TRBJ1-5, with D unclear. Germline CDR1 and CDR2: SGHTS and YDEGEE. CDR3 length: 15 residues. V lost 5 bases, J lost 2 bases, and 14 bases lay in between. CDR3 DNA sequence: TGTGCCAGCAGACCTTCCCGGCGGGGCAATCAGCCCCAGCATTTT. Protein product: CASRPSRRGNQPQHF.

The table lists this clonotype with a few counts. One base away lies a much larger clone, so this may be a sequencing read error. V gene TRBV5-1 combines with J gene TRBJ2-1; D is possibly TRBD1 (6 bases). CDR3 length: 14 residues. The germline gives CDR1 SGHRS, CDR2 YFSETQ. V was shortened by 0 bases and J by 3 bases, with 7 bases between the two germline ends. The CDR3 is CASSLGTDYNEQFF. The CDR3 nucleotides are TGCGCCAGCAGCTTGGGGACAGACTACAATGAGCAGTTCTTC. The full variable domain, in which reference TRBV5-1 and TRBJ2-1 provide the parts outside the CDR3, is KAGVTQTPRYLIKTRGQQVTLSCSPISGHRSVSWYQQTPGQGLQFLFEYFSETQRNKGNFPGRFSGRQFSNSRSEMNVSTLELGDSALYLCASSLGTDYNEQFFGPGTRLTVL.

This clonotype was counted a few times. This chain joins TRBV5-6 and TRBJ2-1, with 7 bases fitting TRBD2. Germline CDR1 and CDR2: SGHDT and YYEEEE. Trimming at V came to 4 bases and at J to 5 bases, leaving 12 bases not matched to a gene. The CDR3 extends over 16 amino acids. CDR3: CASSIGAGPGDNEQFF. For the CDR3, the DNA is TGTGCCAGCAGCATAGGAGCGGGGCCGGGGGACAATGAGCAGTTCTTC.

The genes are TRBV20-1 and TRBJ2-3; D gene unclear. V was cut by 7 bases and J by 2 bases, with 16 bases left in between. Germline V CDR1 and CDR2: DFQATT, SNEGSKA (reference sequence). The CDR3 runs 14 residues. CDR3: CSGSRSGVTDTQYF. CDR3 nucleotide sequence: TGCAGTGGCAGCCGGTCTGGTGTCACAGATACGCAGTATTTT.

This clonotype was detected many times. The V call is TRBV28, the J call TRBJ2-7; D is undetermined. Germline V CDR1 and CDR2: MDHEN, SYDVKM. V was pared by 9 bases and J by 11 bases, with 29 bases between. The CDR3 length is 15 residues. The CDR3 nucleotides read TGTGCCAGGAACTTGGGCGTAGTTAAGCTCCGAGTGGAGTACTTC. This gives the protein CARNLGVVKLRVEYF.

This clonotype was found many times. The chain links TRBV11-2 to TRBJ2-2; D unresolved. CDR3 length equals 15 residues. Germline loops: CDR1 SGHAT, CDR2 FQNNGV. Deletions cut 0 bases from V and 3 bases from J, with 8 bases between. In DNA form, the CDR3 reads TGTGCCAGCAGCTTAGATCCTACTCACACCGGGGAGCTGTTTTTT. It codes for CASSLDPTHTGELFF.

The genes are TRBV29-1 and TRBJ1-4; D possibly corresponds to TRBD1 (6 bases). The germline V gene encodes CDR1 SQVTM and CDR2 ANQGSEA. Trimming took 1 base from V and 6 from J, leaving 21 bases between them. CDR3 size: 17 residues. Written as DNA, the CDR3 is TGCAGCGTTGAAGTTCCCTGGCAGGGGAAAGGACATGAAAAACTGTTTTTT. Protein sequence: CSVEVPWQGKGHEKLFF.

The V call is TRBV20-1, the J call TRBJ2-7, with a possible D match to TRBD2 (6 bases). Deletions cut 3 bases from V and 5 bases from J, with 11 bases between. Per germline, CDR1 DFQATT and CDR2 SNEGSKA (reference sequence). This CDR3 has 12 amino acids. The CDR3, as DNA: TGCAGTGCTAGGGAGGGAAGGAACGAGCAGTACTTC. Its protein is CSAREGRNEQYF.

This clonotype was counted only a few times. This chain uses TRBV20-1 with TRBJ2-1, with D possibly being TRBD1 (8 bases). The CDR3 is 14 amino acids. V lost 5 bases and J 5 bases, leaving 16 bases between the germline ends. In germline, CDR1 is DFQATT, CDR2 SNEGSKA (reference sequence). Written as DNA, the CDR3 is TGCAGTGCTCCCCGGACAGGGAGGGACAATGAGCAGTTCTTC. Translation: CSAPRTGRDNEQFF.

This clonotype appeared many times. The chain recombines TRBV11-2 with TRBJ2-1; TRBD2 matches 12 bases. The J segment lost 8 bases and the V segment lost 8 bases, leaving 10 bases of the junction unmatched. Per the germline V gene, CDR1 is SGHAT and CDR2 is FQNNGV. This CDR3 is 15 amino acids long. The CDR3 sequence is CASHPLAGGPYEQFF. The CDR3 nucleotides read TGTGCCAGCCACCCCCTAGCGGGAGGGCCGTATGAGCAGTTCTTC. Drawing the rest from reference TRBV11-2 and TRBJ2-1, the complete variable domain is EAGVAQSPRYKIIEKRQSVAFWCNPISGHATLYWYQQILGQGPKLLIQFQNNGVVDDSQLPKDRFSAERLKGVDSTLKIQPAKLEDSAVYLCASHPLAGGPYEQFFGPGTRLTVL.

This clonotype was detected many times. The rearrangement uses TRBV11-2 and TRBJ2-5; a weak D match, TRBD2 (6 bases). The CDR3 loop spans 14 amino acids. Trimming removed 5 bases at V and 7 bases at J, with 17 bases between. Germline CDR1 and CDR2: SGHAT and FQNNGV. As DNA, the CDR3 is TGTGCCAGCAGCCGATGGGGGGTCCCGGGGACCCAGTACTTC. As protein: CASSRWGVPGTQYF.

This clonotype was counted between two and nine times. The V gene is TRBV7-9, the J gene TRBJ2-7; D is perhaps TRBD2 (5 bases). Per germline, CDR1 SEHNR and CDR2 FQNEAQ (reference sequence). Trimming removed 5 bases at V and 3 bases at J, with 17 bases between. CDR3 length equals 15 residues. The CDR3 sequence: CASSHFTAAGYEQYF. Here the CDR3 DNA reads TGTGCCAGCAGCCACTTTACGGCGGCGGGCTACGAGCAGTACTTC.

This clonotype appeared a few times. This chain joins TRBV20-1 and TRBJ2-7; D is unresolved. This CDR3 contains 15 residues. Trimming took 0 bases from V and 3 from J, leaving 15 bases between them. The germline gives CDR1 DFQATT, CDR2 SNEGSKA (reference sequence). The CDR3 DNA sequence: TGCAGTGCTAGAGATTCTACAAAACTCAACTACGAGCAGTACTTC. Translated: CSARDSTKLNYEQYF.

In this sample, this clonotype turned up a few times. This CDR3 reads CASSRGLLNTEAFF. In DNA form, the CDR3 reads TGTGCCAGCAGCCGGGGACTCCTGAACACTGAAGCTTTCTTT. The chain is built from TRBV3-1 and TRBJ1-1; D is possibly TRBD1 (5 bases). The CDR3 runs to 14 residues. Trimming took off 4 bases at V and 0 bases at J, with 9 bases between the two ends. In germline, CDR1 is LGHDT, CDR2 YNNKEL (reference sequence).

V gene TRBV6-1 combines with J gene TRBJ1-1, with unresolved D. Germline V gene data show CDR1 as MNHNS and CDR2 as SASEGT. Trimming removed 5 bases at V and 5 bases at J, with 15 bases between. The CDR3 spans 14 residues. DNA of the CDR3: TGTGCCAGCAGTAGCTCCCGGGGTACGACTGAAGCTTTCTTT. This codes for CASSSSRGTTEAFF.

This chain links TRBV9 with TRBJ2-3, with D perhaps TRBD1 (6 bases). The CDR3 has 16 residues. Trimming took 4 bases from V and 0 from J, leaving 15 bases between them. Germline lookup yields CDR1 SGDLS and CDR2 YYNGEE. The CDR3 nucleotides are TGTGCCAGCAGCTCAGGGGCTTCACACAGCACAGATACGCAGTATTTT. The encoded protein is CASSSGASHSTDTQYF.

V gene TRBV25-1 combines with J gene TRBJ2-5; D may be TRBD1 or TRBD2 (6 bases each). Germline loops: CDR1 MGHDK, CDR2 SYGVNS. V lost 8 bases and J lost 4, with 8 bases in between. This CDR3 is 11 amino acids long. CDR3 nucleotide sequence: TGTGCCAGCGGAGGGGGAGAGACCCAGTACTTC. Translated, it gives CASGGGETQYF.

This clonotype has at least ten counts. V is TRBV28 and J is TRBJ1-5; D not resolved. Trimming took off 3 bases at V and 0 bases at J, with 12 bases between the two ends. The CDR3 consists of 16 residues. Germline V gene sequence: CDR1 MDHEN, CDR2 SYDVKM. CDR3 sequence (DNA): TGTGCCAGCAGTTTTCAGGAGCTCTTTAGCAATCAGCCCCAGCATTTT. Its protein product is CASSFQELFSNQPQHF.